This TCR beta chain was sequenced during a study of T cell responses to AZD1222 COVID-19 vaccine. Comments on this clone: Its antigen is still unknown.

Per germline, CDR1 SGHRS and CDR2 YFSETQ. The length of the CDR3 is 16 residues. The V and J ends lost 1 base and 7 bases, in that order; junction bases with no gene match: 11. Points from the study as a whole: Repertoires were sampled only after the peak T cell response. Breadth and depth of Spike-specific TCRs rose after two AZD1222 doses. Donors skewed white British and female; clonal diversity was possibly underestimated.

Clones were sequenced by immunoSEQ multiplex PCR, and TCRdb holds only the in-frame ones, with some missing. The table includes 120,000 to 150,000 clones, 90% detected once. The source was peripheral blood, collected on day 0 of AZD1222 vaccination. This clonotype was obtained from an adult in good health. The chain combines TRBV5-1 with TRBJ2-7; TRBD1 matches at 10 bases. The CDR3 loop is CASSLSTGTGVLEQYF. The DNA for the CDR3 is TGCGCCAGCAGCTTGTCGACCGGGACAGGGGTTTTGGAGCAGTACTTC.